The 32 T cell receptor beta chains below come from one sample, sequenced in a study of T cells in Graves' hyperthyroidism and ophthalmopathy. Amplification targeted TCR beta CDR3 regions from RNA transcripts. A first-round RT-PCR of the TCR CDR3 used the HTBI primer set. MiXCR was run by TCRdb on the multiplex PCR reads, yielding one entry per CDR3 protein. The sample lists hundreds of thousands of distinct CDR3 sequences; roughly 14% were seen once. Sample: blood. These TCRs come from a woman aged 25 to 39 with Graves' hyperthyroidism.

This clonotype was observed a handful of times. This sequence joins TRBV3-1 and TRBJ2-7, with 9 nucleotides matching TRBD1. Germline lookup yields CDR1 LGHDT and CDR2 YNNKEL (reference sequence). The CDR3 has 16 amino acids. The V segment lost 2 bases and the J segment 6 bases; nucleotides outside the gene matches: 11. In nucleotides, the CDR3 is TGTGCCAGCAGCCAACGGGGGGACAGGGAGTCCGGCGAGCAGTACTTC. Translation: CASSQRGDRESGEQYF.

This sequence joins TRBV5-4 and TRBJ2-5, with TRBD2 matching over 12 bases. Trimming took 3 bases from V and 4 from J; bases not matched to a gene: 16. The CDR3 spans 19 residues. Germline V gene lookup returns CDR1 SGHNT and CDR2 YYREEE (reference sequence). The CDR3 loop reads CASSSSRLAGVVSRETQYF. CDR3 nucleotides: TGTGCCAGCAGCTCGAGCAGACTAGCGGGAGTAGTATCGAGAGAGACCCAGTACTTC.

V gene TRBV20-1 combines with J gene TRBJ1-2, with 7 bases fitting TRBD1. This CDR3 is 15 amino acids long. The germline V gene encodes CDR1 DFQATT and CDR2 SNEGSKA (reference sequence). The J segment lost 3 bases and the V segment lost 0 bases, leaving 7 bases of the junction unmatched. The CDR3 region is CSARDRGTADYGYTF. The CDR3 bases are TGCAGTGCTAGAGATCGGGGGACAGCGGACTATGGCTACACCTTC.

This rearrangement joins TRBV7-3 to TRBJ2-2, with D unclear. V dropped 5 bases and J dropped 7 bases, with 8 bases sitting between them. This CDR3 comprises 12 residues. Germline CDR1 is SGHTA and CDR2 is FQGTGA. DNA for the CDR3: TGTGCCAGCAGCCAAATGTACGGGGAGCTGTTTTTT. It specifies CASSQMYGELFF.

This clonotype turned up a few times. The chain couples TRBV24-1 to TRBJ2-1; 10 positions agree with TRBD1. V gave up 7 bases and J gave up 9 bases; unmatched junction bases: 8. The V gene's germline CDR1 is KGHDR and CDR2 SFDVKD. The CDR3 is 14 residues long. The CDR3 is CATSRDRGGAEQFF. The CDR3 bases are TGTGCCACCAGCAGGGACAGGGGAGGGGCTGAGCAGTTCTTC.

A few counts support this clonotype. This chain links TRBV24-1 with TRBJ2-1; 7 bases line up with TRBD1. The trim removed 4 bases at V and 3 bases at J, leaving 8 bases unmatched. The CDR3 runs 16 residues. Germline CDR1 is KGHDR and CDR2 is SFDVKD. For the CDR3, the DNA is TGTGCCACCAGTGACCCGGGACAGAGAAACTACAATGAGCAGTTCTTC. Protein sequence: CATSDPGQRNYNEQFF.

The chain is built from TRBV5-4 and TRBJ1-2, with D perhaps matching TRBD1 (6 bases). V was pared by 5 bases and J by 6 bases, with 11 bases between. CDR1 and CDR2 from the germline V gene are SGHNT and YYREEE (reference sequence). This CDR3 is built from 12 residues. CDR3 amino acids: CASSKDSNGYTF. The CDR3 DNA sequence: TGTGCCAGCAGTAAGGACAGCAATGGCTACACCTTC.

The chain has TRBV7-9 and TRBJ2-2; 7 bases are a match to TRBD2. Germline V gene lookup returns CDR1 SEHNR and CDR2 FQNEAQ (reference sequence). The CDR3 length is 16 residues. The V gene end was trimmed by 4 bases and the J gene end by 4 bases; junction bases not matched to a gene: 9. CDR3 protein: CASSSQGGSFTGELFF. The CDR3 coding sequence is TGTGCCAGCAGCTCGCAGGGCGGGAGTTTCACCGGGGAGCTGTTTTTT.

This clonotype was observed many times. This chain joins TRBV20-1 and TRBJ2-2; the D is unclear. CDR1 is DFQATT and CDR2 is SNEGSKA in the germline V gene (reference sequence). The CDR3 totals 13 residues. The germline V and J ends were trimmed by 0 bases and 6 bases, with 8 bases remaining between them. Here the CDR3 reads CSAREFLAGELFF. The CDR3 nucleotides are TGCAGTGCTAGAGAGTTTCTTGCCGGGGAGCTGTTTTTT.

This clonotype was recorded at least ten times. The chain has TRBV18 and TRBJ1-3; the D is unclear. The CDR3 length is 15 residues. V lost 2 bases and J lost 0, with 8 bases in between. The germline V gene encodes CDR1 KGHSH and CDR2 LQKENI. As DNA, the CDR3 is TGTGCCAGCTCACCATTCGACGTCTCTGGAAACACCATATATTTT. It encodes CASSPFDVSGNTIYF.

The table lists this clonotype with many counts. The chain carries TRBV6-1 and TRBJ1-6, with D tentatively TRBD1 (6 bases). V was cut by 7 bases and J by 7 bases, with 17 bases left in between. Germline-derived CDR1 and CDR2 are MNHNS and SASEGT. The CDR3 is made up of 15 amino acids. The CDR3 sequence: CASMIIQGGNSPLHF. The CDR3 region has the DNA TGTGCCAGCATGATAATACAGGGTGGAAATTCACCCCTCCACTTT.

The V gene is TRBV14, the J gene TRBJ2-4, with 9 bases lining up with TRBD2. This CDR3 has 17 amino acids. Looked up from germline, CDR1 is SGHDN and CDR2 is FVKESK. V gave up 4 bases and J gave up 6 bases; unmatched junction bases: 13. CDR3 sequence reads: CASSPTLAGGGRNIQYF. CDR3 in DNA: TGTGCCAGCAGCCCTACCCTGGCGGGAGGGGGTAGAAACATTCAGTACTTC.

This clonotype was found many times. The rearrangement uses TRBV10-3 and TRBJ2-5, with D unclear. Germline V CDR1 and CDR2: ENHRY, SYGVKD. CDR3 size: 11 residues. The V end lost 4 bases, the J end lost 3 bases, and 3 bases lay between the germline ends. CDR3 sequence reads: CAISGEETQYF. DNA of the CDR3: TGTGCCATCAGTGGGGAAGAGACCCAGTACTTC.

The chain links TRBV2 to TRBJ2-5; D tentatively reads TRBD1 or TRBD2 (6 bases each). V lost 6 bases, J lost 5 bases, and 22 bases lay in between. Germline CDR1 reads SNHLY; CDR2 reads FYNNEI. The CDR3 has 16 residues. In nucleotides, the CDR3 is TGTGCCAGCAGGAATCTACAGGGAGGTCTAGCGGAGACCCAGTACTTC. Residues: CASRNLQGGLAETQYF.

This rearrangement joins TRBV24-1 to TRBJ2-5; D not certain. Germline CDR1 and CDR2: KGHDR and SFDVKD. The CDR3 runs 12 residues. Trimming left V 1 base short and J 9 bases short, with 8 bases between. CDR3 bases: TGTGCCACCAGTGATTTAGGGATTGCCCAGTACTTC. This encodes CATSDLGIAQYF.

In this sample, this clonotype turned up many times. The chain uses TRBV10-3 and TRBJ1-1; D not resolved. This CDR3 has 16 amino acids. Trimming removed 0 bases at V and 6 bases at J, with 17 bases between. Germline lookup yields CDR1 ENHRY and CDR2 SYGVKD. In DNA form, the CDR3 reads TGTGCCATCAGTGAGTCGTTAGGGTCTGGGATGGCTGAAGCTTTCTTT. This translates into CAISESLGSGMAEAFF.

J is TRBJ2-7 and V is TRBV9; 7 bases map to TRBD1. Trimming at V came to 3 bases and at J to 2 bases, leaving 8 bases not matched to a gene. In germline, CDR1 is SGDLS, CDR2 YYNGEE. There are 15 residues in the CDR3. CDR3 nucleotides: TGTGCCAGCAGCGGTGACCGGGACAGTCCCTACGAGCAGTACTTC. Amino acids: CASSGDRDSPYEQYF.

In its sample, this clonotype was seen a few times. This chain links TRBV9 with TRBJ2-5; TRBD1 agrees at 7 bases. Trimming removed 3 bases from V and 1 base from J; junction bases left unmatched: 6. CDR1 and CDR2 from the germline V gene are SGDLS and YYNGEE. The CDR3 is 15 amino acids. CDR3: CASSARDSAQETQYF. For the CDR3, the DNA is TGTGCCAGCAGCGCCAGGGACAGTGCCCAAGAGACCCAGTACTTC.

This clonotype has at least ten counts. J is TRBJ2-7 and V is TRBV2; 13 bases match TRBD2. The CDR3 is 17 residues long. Trimming at V came to 6 bases and at J to 2 bases, leaving 10 bases not matched to a gene. Germline-derived CDR1 and CDR2 are SNHLY and FYNNEI. The CDR3 is CASRARTSGSSTYEQYF. CDR3 DNA: TGTGCCAGCAGGGCCCGGACTAGCGGGAGTAGCACCTACGAGCAGTACTTC.

The table lists this clonotype with many counts. The chain couples TRBV30 to TRBJ1-5; D not resolved. The CDR3 has 13 residues. The V gene's germline CDR1 is GTSNPN and CDR2 SVGIG (reference sequence). V shed 2 bases and J shed 7 bases, with 12 bases lying between them. This CDR3 reads CAWSRGSEQPQHF. CDR3 DNA sequence: TGTGCCTGGAGTCGGGGAAGCGAACAGCCCCAGCATTTT.

This clonotype was seen repeatedly, ten times or more. This chain uses TRBV29-1 with TRBJ1-5; D is undetermined. CDR3 length: 12 amino acids. Per the germline V gene, CDR1 is SQVTM and CDR2 is ANQGSEA. Trimming took 5 bases from V and 3 from J, leaving 8 bases between them. As DNA, the CDR3 is TGCAGCGTTCAGTTCCTCAATCAGCCCCAGCATTTT. It translates to CSVQFLNQPQHF.

Here the CDR3 DNA reads TGTGCCAGCAGCTTAGTCCGTGTAAGGGAGACCCAGTACTTC. It specifies CASSLVRVRETQYF. This sequence joins TRBV7-2 and TRBJ2-5; D is unclear. V shed 1 base and J shed 5 bases, with 11 bases lying between them. CDR1 and CDR2 from the germline V gene are SGHTA and FQGNSA. This CDR3 is 14 amino acids long.

The chain joins TRBV5-5 to TRBJ1-2; 7 positions match TRBD1. V lost 4 bases to trimming and J lost 3 bases; unmatched junction nucleotides: 9. Germline assignment: CDR1 SGHKS and CDR2 YYEKEE (reference sequence). The length of the CDR3 is 15 residues. The CDR3 DNA is TGTGCCAGCAGCGCCCGACAGGGAAATGACTATGGCTACACCTTC. Amino acid sequence: CASSARQGNDYGYTF.

This clonotype has at least ten counts. The CDR3 spells CASHAPASGNTIYF. As DNA, the CDR3 is TGTGCCAGCCACGCGCCGGCCTCTGGAAACACCATATATTTT. The rearrangement uses TRBV28 and TRBJ1-3; D gene uncertain. The CDR3 sequence is 14 residues long. Germline-derived CDR1 and CDR2 are MDHEN and SYDVKM. Trimming removed 8 bases from V and 0 bases from J, with 11 bases in between.

At least ten counts were recorded for this clonotype. The chain links TRBV19 to TRBJ1-1, with TRBD1 matching over 12 bases. With V trimmed by 8 bases and J by 11 bases, 9 bases remained unmatched. Germline lookup yields CDR1 LNHDA and CDR2 SQIVND (reference sequence). CDR3 length: 13 residues. The CDR3 DNA sequence: TGTGCCAGTCGGGACAGGGGGCGTGCGGTGGCTTTCTTT. Translating it yields CASRDRGRAVAFF. The full variable domain, with the rest looked up from reference TRBV19 and TRBJ1-1, is DGGITQSPKYLFRKEGQNVTLSCEQNLNHDAMYWYRQDPGQGLRLIYYSQIVNDFQKGDIAEGYSVSREKKESFPLTVTSAQKNPTAFYLCASRDRGRAVAFFGQGTRLTVV.

This clonotype was seen a few times. V usage is TRBV20-1 and J usage is TRBJ2-4; D is perhaps TRBD1 or TRBD2 (5 bases each). Trimming stripped 4 bases from V and 0 bases from J, with 13 bases between. The CDR3 is made up of 15 amino acids. Germline-derived CDR1 and CDR2 are DFQATT and SNEGSKA (reference sequence). The chain's CDR3 is CSAIGTALAKNIQYF. The DNA of the CDR3 is TGCAGTGCTATCGGGACCGCTCTAGCCAAAAACATTCAGTACTTC.

At least ten counts were recorded for this clonotype. This chain joins TRBV18 and TRBJ1-1; tentatively, D is TRBD1 (6 bases). There are 14 residues in the CDR3. Trimming left V 3 bases short and J 4 bases short, with 12 bases between. Germline values: CDR1 KGHSH, CDR2 LQKENI. CDR3 region: CASSPEGGGTEAFF. Here the CDR3 DNA reads TGTGCCAGCTCACCCGAGGGGGGCGGCACTGAAGCTTTCTTT.

There are many counts of this clonotype. V is TRBV28 and J is TRBJ2-1, with D perhaps being TRBD1 or TRBD2 (5 bases each). In germline, CDR1 is MDHEN, CDR2 SYDVKM. Deletions cut 4 bases from V and 11 bases from J, with 15 bases between. The CDR3 contains 13 residues. Here the CDR3 reads CASSSSGTLKQFF. The CDR3 DNA follows: TGTGCCAGCAGTTCATCCGGGACCCTAAAGCAGTTCTTC.

The chain joins TRBV7-6 to TRBJ1-3, with TRBD1 identical over 7 bases. The V gene's germline CDR1 is SGHVS and CDR2 FNYEAQ. This CDR3 region has 14 residues. The junction had 4 bases not matched to a gene; V was cut back by 3 bases and J by 5 bases. CDR3 amino acids: CASSLGQRRNTIYF. As DNA, the CDR3 is TGTGCCAGCAGCTTGGGACAGCGGCGAAACACCATATATTTT.

The chain is built from TRBV28 and TRBJ2-3, with D possibly TRBD1 on 6 matching bases. Trimming took off 2 bases at V and 13 bases at J, with 19 bases between the two ends. The CDR3 is 14 residues long. From germline, CDR1 is MDHEN and CDR2 SYDVKM. CDR3 region: CASSLIPFAPGEYF. The DNA of the CDR3 is TGTGCCAGCAGTTTAATCCCCTTCGCTCCAGGGGAGTATTTT.

This clonotype came up a few times. This chain connects TRBV6-2 or TRBV6-3 to TRBJ1-5; no clear D. The V end lost 11 bases, the J end lost 6 bases, and 14 bases lay between the germline ends. This CDR3 is 12 amino acids long. Germline V CDR1 and CDR2: MNHEY, SVGEGT. The CDR3 nucleotides are TGTGCCGTAGGGTGGGGTTCTCAGCCCCAGCATTTT. It specifies CAVGWGSQPQHF.

This clonotype was recorded at least ten times. The gene calls are TRBV13 and TRBJ2-7; 7 bases are shared with TRBD2. The CDR3 consists of 14 residues. Germline V gene sequence: CDR1 PRHDT, CDR2 FYEKMQ (reference sequence). Trimming removed 5 bases from V and 2 bases from J; junction bases left unmatched: 6. This CDR3 reads CASSVSGATYEQYF. The CDR3 region has the DNA TGTGCCAGCAGCGTAAGCGGGGCGACCTACGAGCAGTACTTC.